The 14 T cell receptor beta chains below come from one sample, sequenced in a study of shared clonotypes between healthy human individuals. Clones were sequenced by immunoSEQ multiplex PCR, and TCRdb holds only the in-frame ones, with some missing. The table lists more than 450,000 clones, around 74% of them singletons. The material sequenced was PBMCs. These receptors were collected from a woman between 35 and 50 years old in good health. Some clones in this sample may be carry-over from other donors' samples.

The rearrangement joins TRBV21-1 to TRBJ2-7; the DNA was not used to check the table's D call, TRBD2. TRBV21-1 is listed as a pseudogene. The length of the CDR3 is 12 residues. The CDR3 sequence: CASSNCPYEQYF. CDR3 in DNA: TGTGCCAGCAGCAATTGTCCTTACGAGCAGTACTTC.

The chain is built from TRBV6-1 and TRBJ2-5; D might be TRBD1 or TRBD2, each matching 5 bases. Germline lookup yields CDR1 MNHNS and CDR2 SASEGT. V lost 1 base to trimming and J lost 5 bases, with 8 bases between them. The CDR3 loop spans 13 amino acids. The CDR3 DNA reads as TGTGCCAGCAGTGAAGTGGGGGATGAGACCCAGTACTTC. Translated, it gives CASSEVGDETQYF.

The rearrangement joins TRBV1 to TRBJ2-7; the D call TRBD2 from the table was never checked on the DNA. TRBV1 is deemed a pseudogene. This CDR3 has 17 residues. The CDR3 nucleotides are TGCACCAGCAGCCAAGAGGGCGGGGCCAGAGAAGGCTACGAGCAGTACTTC. Its translation: CTSSQEGGAREGYEQYF.

V and J are TRBV18 and TRBJ1-4; the D gene is possibly TRBD1 (5 bases). Germline V lookup: CDR1 KGHSH, CDR2 LQKENI. The CDR3 totals 16 residues. Trimming removed 3 bases from V and 3 bases from J, with 14 bases in between. CDR3 protein: CASSPTPGLSNEKLFF. Written as DNA, the CDR3 is TGTGCCAGCTCACCTACCCCGGGGCTCTCTAATGAAAAACTGTTTTTT.

The chain employs TRBV7-2 and TRBJ2-3, with a possible D match to TRBD1 (6 bases). CDR3 length: 15 residues. The V gene's germline CDR1 is SGHTA and CDR2 FQGNSA. Trimming left V 5 bases short and J 6 bases short, with 18 bases between. The CDR3 DNA reads as TGTGCCAGCAGCATAAGGGCAGGGGCTAGGGATACGCAGTATTTT. This codes for CASSIRAGARDTQYF.

The V and J genes are TRBV10-3 and TRBJ2-7, with D possibly being TRBD1 (6 bases). Germline V gene data show CDR1 as ENHRY and CDR2 as SYGVKD. Trimming removed 4 bases at V and 6 bases at J, with 16 bases between. This CDR3 region has 14 residues. CDR3 amino acids: CAISVGAADGEQYF. CDR3 DNA: TGTGCCATCAGTGTGGGGGCGGCGGATGGCGAGCAGTACTTC.

This clone was detected many times. The sample has other DNA sequences that encode this CDR3 too. V gene TRBV11-1 combines with J gene TRBJ2-1; D call uncertain. This CDR3 contains 13 residues. The germline CDR1 and CDR2 sequences are SGHAT and FQDESV (reference sequence). Between the trimmed V and J ends, which lost 1 base and 4 bases, there was a span of 5 bases. The DNA of the CDR3 is TGTGCCAGCAGCTTAGGACGGTACAATGAGCAGTTCTTC. Translating gives CASSLGRYNEQFF. Full variable domain (rest looked up from reference TRBV11-1 and TRBJ2-1): EAEVAQSPRYKITEKSQAVAFWCDPISGHATLYWYRQILGQGPELLVQFQDESVVDDSQLPKDRFSAERLKGVDSTLKIQPAELGDSAMYLCASSLGRYNEQFFGPGTRLTVL.

The chain employs TRBV5-1 and TRBJ2-2; D tentatively reads TRBD1 or TRBD2 (6 bases each). Trimming cost V 0 bases and J 0 bases, with 9 bases left between them. The germline V gene encodes CDR1 SGHRS and CDR2 YFSETQ. The CDR3 covers 16 residues. The CDR3 protein is CASSLGRDTNTGELFF. Written as DNA, the CDR3 is TGCGCCAGCAGCTTGGGGCGGGACACGAACACCGGGGAGCTGTTTTTT.

The chain links TRBV28 to TRBJ2-2; tentative D call: TRBD1 (6 bases). This CDR3 has 14 amino acids. Per germline, CDR1 MDHEN and CDR2 SYDVKM. The V gene lost 6 bases and the J gene lost 6 bases, with 14 bases spanning the gap. The CDR3 nucleotides are TGTGCCAGCAGGCGACAGGCGGTCCCCGGGGAGCTGTTTTTT. Translated, it gives CASRRQAVPGELFF.

The V call is TRBV12-5, the J call TRBJ2-1; 8 bases map to TRBD2. Germline-derived CDR1 and CDR2 are LGHNT and FRNRAP. This CDR3 contains 19 residues. V gave up 4 bases and J gave up 4 bases; unmatched junction bases: 18. CDR3 amino acids: CASGSRGYGRAVGYNEQFF. As DNA, the CDR3 is TGTGCTAGTGGTTCCAGGGGATACGGGAGGGCCGTTGGGTACAATGAGCAGTTCTTC.

The rearrangement joins TRBV7-9 to TRBJ2-1, with 7 bases fitting TRBD1. The CDR3 spans 18 residues. The V and J ends lost 1 base and 7 bases, in that order; junction bases with no gene match: 16. Germline lookup yields CDR1 SEHNR and CDR2 FQNEAQ (reference sequence). The CDR3 protein is CASSLGSLGQRGQNEQFF. CDR3 bases: TGTGCCAGCAGCTTAGGTTCTCTGGGACAGAGGGGCCAAAATGAGCAGTTCTTC.

The chain carries TRBV5-1 and TRBJ2-3; D is undetermined. Germline lookup yields CDR1 SGHRS and CDR2 YFSETQ. This CDR3 has 16 residues. V was trimmed by 2 bases and J by 2 bases, leaving 15 bases between them. CDR3 loop: CASSFSGRRHTDTQYF. The CDR3, as DNA: TGCGCCAGCAGCTTTAGTGGTAGACGACACACAGATACGCAGTATTTT.

J is TRBJ2-7 and V is TRBV2; the D call may be TRBD1 or TRBD2 (5 bases each). The CDR3 loop spans 13 amino acids. Germline values: CDR1 SNHLY, CDR2 FYNNEI. Trimming removed 4 bases at V and 4 bases at J, with 11 bases between. The CDR3 sequence is CASSGGPTYEQYF. Written as DNA, the CDR3 is TGTGCCAGCAGTGGGGGACCGACTTACGAGCAGTACTTC.

V gene TRBV27 combines with J gene TRBJ2-2; 9 positions match TRBD2. The germline gives CDR1 MNHEY, CDR2 SMNVEV (reference sequence). Losses at the gene ends were 0 bases for V and 14 bases for J; bases not matched to a gene: 7. This CDR3 has 14 amino acids. CDR3 residues: CASSLSFGTSRLFF. Here the CDR3 DNA reads TGTGCCAGCAGTTTATCCTTCGGGACTAGCCGTCTGTTTTTT.